The 31 T cell receptor beta chains listed next were all sequenced from one sample in a study of T cell repertoires in cytomegalovirus infection. TCRdb analysed the reads with MiXCR anew, one entry per CDR3 protein. The sample holds about 140,000 distinct CDR3 sequences; roughly 6.5% are singletons and the top ten take under 20%. Sequencing used PBMCs. The origin of the receptors is a human donor in good health (CMV status not recorded). Some clones in this sample may be carry-over from other donors' samples.

The table lists this clonotype with many counts. The chain joins TRBV10-3 to TRBJ1-2; D possibly corresponds to TRBD1 (5 bases). Trimming cost V 4 bases and J 0 bases, with 12 bases left between them. Germline CDR1 is ENHRY and CDR2 is SYGVKD. The CDR3 consists of 15 residues. The chain's CDR3 is CAISAGYGANYGYTF. CDR3 coding DNA: TGTGCCATCAGTGCAGGGTACGGGGCTAACTATGGCTACACCTTC.

At least ten counts were recorded for this clonotype. The rearrangement links TRBV10-3 to TRBJ1-1; D is unresolved. Germline V gene sequence: CDR1 ENHRY, CDR2 SYGVKD. Trimming cost V 3 bases and J 5 bases, with 16 bases left between them. There are 15 residues in the CDR3. The CDR3 DNA reads as TGTGCCATCAGTGACCGGCACTTTACGAGAACTGAAGCTTTCTTT. Encoded protein: CAISDRHFTRTEAFF.

This clonotype was detected ten times or more. The chain has TRBV28 and TRBJ1-5; no reliable D call. Germline V gives CDR1 MDHEN, CDR2 SYDVKM. CDR3 size: 13 residues. V lost 4 bases and J 4 bases, leaving 8 bases between the germline ends. The CDR3 nucleotides read TGTGCCAGCAGTTATACCAATAATCAGCCCCAGCATTTT. Translating gives CASSYTNNQPQHF. Complete variable domain (other parts from reference TRBV28 and TRBJ1-5): DVKVTQSSRYLVKRTGEKVFLECVQDMDHENMFWYRQDPGLGLRLIYFSYDVKMKEKGDIPEGYSVSREKKERFSLILESASTNQTSMYLCASSYTNNQPQHFGDGTRLSIL.

This clonotype has more than one count but fewer than ten. V is TRBV20-1 and J is TRBJ2-1; D perhaps matches TRBD2 (7 bases). Germline loops: CDR1 DFQATT, CDR2 SNEGSKA (reference sequence). The CDR3 runs 15 residues. The V end was cut by 0 bases, the J end by 2 bases, with 11 bases between. Here the CDR3 reads CSARDGGAPYNEQFF. CDR3 nucleotides: TGCAGTGCTAGAGATGGGGGGGCCCCCTACAATGAGCAGTTCTTC.

This clonotype was seen many times. J is TRBJ2-7 and V is TRBV7-2; perhaps D is TRBD1 or TRBD2 (6 bases each). Trimming removed 1 base from V and 1 base from J, with 8 bases in between. CDR1 is SGHTA and CDR2 is FQGNSA in the germline V gene. The CDR3 contains 14 residues. The CDR3 bases are TGTGCCAGCAGCTTAGAAGGGGGGTCCTACGAGCAGTACTTC. This codes for CASSLEGGSYEQYF.

The sample holds a few counts of this clonotype. The chain joins TRBV28 to TRBJ2-5, with TRBD1 matching 11 bases. The CDR3 length is 15 residues. Germline assignment: CDR1 MDHEN and CDR2 SYDVKM. The ends lost 2 bases at V and 1 base at J; junction bases unmatched: 0. CDR3 protein: CASSLGTGGQETQYF. CDR3 coding DNA: TGTGCCAGCAGTTTAGGGACAGGGGGCCAAGAGACCCAGTACTTC.

This chain links TRBV4-2 with TRBJ1-2, with 8 bases matching TRBD1. V dropped 3 bases and J dropped 3; count of bases not matched to a gene: 9. The CDR3 extends over 16 amino acids. Germline values: CDR1 LGHNA, CDR2 YNFKEQ. This CDR3 reads CASSQGSGGSDYGYTF. The DNA of the CDR3 is TGTGCCAGCAGCCAGGGTTCAGGGGGCTCCGACTATGGCTACACCTTC.

The V gene is TRBV10-3, the J gene TRBJ2-1; no definite D call. This CDR3 spans 13 amino acids. V gave up 8 bases and J gave up 3 bases, with 11 bases separating them. Germline CDR1 ENHRY, CDR2 SYGVKD. The CDR3 sequence: CAIQSEYYNEQFF. The CDR3 DNA is TGTGCCATCCAGTCAGAATACTACAATGAGCAGTTCTTC.

As to this clonotype: A junction boundary mismatches the germline segment, possibly from a read error. V is TRBV4-1 and J is TRBJ2-1; TRBD1 might be the D (7 bases). This CDR3 is built from 16 residues. Germline CDR1 is MGHRA and CDR2 is YSYEKL. CDR3 loop: CASSQEFAVRGDEQFF. DNA for the CDR3: TGTGCCAGCAGCCAAGAGTTCGCGGTCAGGGGGGATGAGCAGTTCTTC.

The chain links TRBV29-1 to TRBJ1-2; maybe TRBD1 (6 bases). Germline V lookup: CDR1 SQVTM, CDR2 ANQGSEA. V lost 5 bases to trimming and J lost 2 bases, with 9 bases between them. CDR3 length: 12 residues. CDR3 bases: TGCAGCGTTTCAGGGGACAACTATGGCTACACCTTC. Translation gives CSVSGDNYGYTF.

In this sample, this clonotype turned up many times. The genes are TRBV7-6 and TRBJ2-3; D tentatively reads TRBD1 or TRBD2 (5 bases each). Trimming stripped 3 bases from V and 1 base from J, with 14 bases between. The CDR3 runs to 16 residues. Germline CDR1 SGHVS, CDR2 FNYEAQ. CDR3 coding DNA: TGTGCCAGCAGCTTGGGGACGAGAATCCGCACAGATACGCAGTATTTT. Its translation: CASSLGTRIRTDTQYF.

Many counts were recorded for this clonotype. The J gene is TRBJ2-7, the V gene TRBV7-2; D uncertain. The CDR3 is made up of 13 amino acids. The germline V gene has CDR1 SGHTA and CDR2 FQGNSA. Trimming removed 2 bases at V and 2 bases at J, with 7 bases between. The CDR3 is CASSLTVTYEQYF. The CDR3 DNA reads as TGTGCCAGCAGCTTAACGGTGACCTACGAGCAGTACTTC.

There are many counts of this clonotype. The rearrangement links TRBV7-9 to TRBJ2-3; TRBD2 matches at 8 bases. Germline V gene data show CDR1 as SEHNR and CDR2 as FQNEAQ (reference sequence). Losses at the gene ends were 5 bases for V and 1 base for J; bases not matched to a gene: 5. This CDR3 is 15 amino acids long. The CDR3 reads CASSPAGGGTDTQYF. The CDR3 DNA reads as TGTGCCAGCAGCCCCGCGGGGGGCGGCACAGATACGCAGTATTTT.

The table lists this clonotype with many counts. V and J are TRBV7-2 and TRBJ1-2, with D unresolved. The CDR3 covers 13 residues. V was trimmed by 5 bases and J by 5 bases, leaving 12 bases between them. Germline V gene sequence: CDR1 SGHTA, CDR2 FQGNSA. CDR3 loop: CASSPPPQYGYTF. CDR3 nucleotide sequence: TGTGCCAGCAGCCCCCCGCCCCAATATGGCTACACCTTC.

This clonotype was seen ten or more times. The rearrangement joins TRBV7-2 to TRBJ1-2, with D tentatively TRBD1 (6 bases). With 0 bases removed from V and 4 bases from J, the gap between germline ends came to 15 bases. CDR3 size: 16 residues. CDR1 is SGHTA, CDR2 FQGNSA, per germline. The CDR3 bases are TGTGCCAGCAGCTTAGCGGGCAGGGGAGGAGGCTATGGCTACACCTTC. Residues: CASSLAGRGGGYGYTF.

This clonotype was observed a few times. This chain links TRBV10-3 with TRBJ1-1; D not resolved. The CDR3 runs to 13 residues. Germline CDR1 and CDR2: ENHRY and SYGVKD. V lost 3 bases and J lost 0, with 5 bases in between. In nucleotides, the CDR3 is TGTGCCATCAGTGACATAGTGAACACTGAAGCTTTCTTT. It is translated as CAISDIVNTEAFF.

This clonotype was observed at least ten times. The CDR3, as DNA: TGTGCCAGCAGCTTAGGGCTGCGGGAGCAGTACTTC. This sequence encodes CASSLGLREQYF. The chain couples TRBV7-2 to TRBJ2-7; D is unresolved. The ends were cut back, 1 base at V and 7 bases at J, with 8 bases in the middle. The CDR3 runs to 12 residues. From germline, CDR1 is SGHTA and CDR2 FQGNSA.

Ten or more counts support this clonotype. The chain links TRBV14 to TRBJ2-5; D not certain. V lost 3 bases and J lost 5, with 10 bases in between. This CDR3 is 13 amino acids long. The germline CDR1 and CDR2 sequences are SGHDN and FVKESK. Written as DNA, the CDR3 is TGTGCCAGCAGCCAGGGTAGCTGGGAGACCCAGTACTTC. As protein: CASSQGSWETQYF.

This clonotype was seen repeatedly, ten times or more. The genes are TRBV28 and TRBJ1-1, with a weak D call TRBD1 (5 bases). This CDR3 spans 16 amino acids. Trimming removed 2 bases at V and 2 bases at J, with 15 bases between. The germline CDR1 and CDR2 sequences are MDHEN and SYDVKM. CDR3 loop: CASSLGGIPLNTEAFF. For the CDR3, the DNA is TGTGCCAGCAGTTTAGGGGGAATCCCCCTTAACACTGAAGCTTTCTTT. The complete variable domain, with remaining parts taken from reference TRBV28 and TRBJ1-1, reads DVKVTQSSRYLVKRTGEKVFLECVQDMDHENMFWYRQDPGLGLRLIYFSYDVKMKEKGDIPEGYSVSREKKERFSLILESASTNQTSMYLCASSLGGIPLNTEAFFGQGTRLTVV.

Ten or more counts support this clonotype. The gene calls are TRBV29-1 and TRBJ2-3; tentative D call: TRBD2 (5 bases). Germline values: CDR1 SQVTM, CDR2 ANQGSEA. The length of the CDR3 is 10 residues. Trimming pared 7 bases from V and 3 bases from J, leaving 5 bases between. CDR3 residues: CSAGTDTQYF. CDR3 nucleotide sequence: TGCAGCGCGGGGACAGATACGCAGTATTTT.

The genes are TRBV2 and TRBJ2-6; D is unresolved. V was shortened by 9 bases and J by 0 bases, with 9 bases between the two germline ends. Germline V lookup: CDR1 SNHLY, CDR2 FYNNEI. This CDR3 has 14 residues. CDR3 DNA sequence: TGTGCCAGTTCGTGGGGCTCTGGGGCCAACGTCCTGACTTTC. Its translation is CASSWGSGANVLTF.

The chain employs TRBV12-5 and TRBJ1-1, with D perhaps matching TRBD1 (6 bases). V was cut by 1 base and J by 4 bases, with 13 bases left in between. The CDR3 totals 15 residues. Germline CDR1 LGHNT, CDR2 FRNRAP. CDR3 loop: CASGLDRARGTEAFF. CDR3 DNA sequence: TGTGCTAGTGGTTTGGACAGGGCTAGGGGCACTGAAGCTTTCTTT.

This clonotype was counted ten times or more. This chain links TRBV6-2 or TRBV6-3 with TRBJ2-3, with D tentatively TRBD2 (6 bases). This CDR3 has 16 amino acids. V lost 4 bases and J 2 bases, leaving 16 bases between the germline ends. Germline loops: CDR1 MNHEY, CDR2 SVGEGT. The CDR3 DNA reads as TGTGCCAGCAGTTCCCCTACGGGACTCCCCACAGATACGCAGTATTTT. Translation gives CASSSPTGLPTDTQYF.

This clonotype has ten or more counts. J is TRBJ2-3 and V is TRBV12-5; D not certain. The V gene lost 0 bases and the J gene lost 10 bases, with 11 bases spanning the gap. This CDR3 has 13 residues. The germline CDR1 and CDR2 sequences are LGHNT and FRNRAP. CDR3 protein: CASGLVGLVPQYF. DNA for the CDR3: TGTGCTAGTGGTTTGGTAGGGCTAGTACCGCAGTATTTT.

This clonotype was seen at least ten times. V is TRBV5-1 and J is TRBJ2-7; the match to TRBD2 covers 10 bases. Germline values: CDR1 SGHRS, CDR2 YFSETQ. V lost 5 bases and J lost 7; bases outside the gene matches: 12. This CDR3 comprises 15 residues. For the CDR3, the DNA is TGCGCCAGCAGACCCGGACTAGCGGAGACCCCTGAGCAGTACTTC. Protein sequence: CASRPGLAETPEQYF.

This clonotype was detected many times. The chain carries TRBV9 and TRBJ1-1; D may be TRBD1 (5 bases). Germline-derived CDR1 and CDR2 are SGDLS and YYNGEE. CDR3 size: 17 residues. V gave up 0 bases and J gave up 1 base, with 16 bases separating them. The CDR3 DNA reads as TGTGCCAGCAGCGTAGATCTTATCGGGACCCCGAACACTGAAGCTTTCTTT. It specifies CASSVDLIGTPNTEAFF.

This clonotype was found many times. A junction end diverges from the germline sequence, so it may reflect a read error. The chain employs TRBV7-2 and TRBJ1-1; D gene uncertain. Germline values: CDR1 SGHTA, CDR2 FQGNSA. The length of the CDR3 is 16 residues. In nucleotides, the CDR3 is TGTGCCAGCCGCTTGGGCCGACTTCTAATGAACACTGAAGCTTTCTTT. This translates into CASRLGRLLMNTEAFF.

This clonotype was counted many times. The rearrangement uses TRBV6-5 and TRBJ2-5; D is unclear. This CDR3 has 13 residues. Germline-derived CDR1 and CDR2 are MNHEY and SVGAGI. The ends were cut back, 6 bases at V and 2 bases at J, with 10 bases in the middle. CDR3: CASSAGYQETQYF. The DNA of the CDR3 is TGTGCCAGCAGCGCCGGATATCAAGAGACCCAGTACTTC.

The sample holds many counts of this clonotype. The genes are TRBV7-2 and TRBJ1-2; D is possibly TRBD1 (6 bases). Between the trimmed V and J ends, which lost 5 bases and 5 bases, there was a span of 9 bases. CDR1 and CDR2 from the germline V gene are SGHTA and FQGNSA. CDR3 length: 12 amino acids. The chain's CDR3 is CASSADSYGYTF. The CDR3 nucleotides are TGTGCCAGCAGCGCGGACAGTTATGGCTACACCTTC.

This clonotype showed up many times. This CDR3 reads CASSIRDRVFF. In nucleotides, the CDR3 is TGTGCCAGTAGTATCAGGGACAGGGTGTTCTTC. The rearrangement links TRBV19 to TRBJ2-1, with TRBD1 matching 9 bases. Trimming at V came to 3 bases and at J to 15 bases, leaving 3 bases not matched to a gene. Germline CDR1 reads LNHDA; CDR2 reads SQIVND (reference sequence). The CDR3 has 11 amino acids.

At least ten counts were recorded for this clonotype. This chain links TRBV7-2 with TRBJ1-5; D might be TRBD1 (6 bases). Trimming stripped 2 bases from V and 0 bases from J, with 8 bases between. The CDR3 is made up of 15 amino acids. The germline V gene encodes CDR1 SGHTA and CDR2 FQGNSA. The CDR3: CASSLRDNSNQPQHF. The CDR3 DNA is TGTGCCAGCAGCTTAAGGGACAATAGCAATCAGCCCCAGCATTTT.